This TCR beta chain is drawn from a study of CDR3 diversity in severe acne. Each CDR3 protein gets one entry after TCRdb re-called the PCR reads with MiXCR. The sample has 90,000 or so distinct CDR3 sequences, around 50% seen once. V was shortened by 3 bases and J by 8 bases, with 14 bases between the two germline ends. Germline CDR1 is SNHLY and CDR2 is FYNNEI. The CDR3 loop spans 14 amino acids. The TCR originated in a male donor in good health, serving as a control. The chain has TRBV2 and TRBJ1-5; D perhaps matches TRBD1 (6 bases). Source material: blood. CDR3 DNA sequence: TGTGCCAGCAGTGAGAGTGGGGACATCAAGCCCCAGCATTTT. Residues: CASSESGDIKPQHF.